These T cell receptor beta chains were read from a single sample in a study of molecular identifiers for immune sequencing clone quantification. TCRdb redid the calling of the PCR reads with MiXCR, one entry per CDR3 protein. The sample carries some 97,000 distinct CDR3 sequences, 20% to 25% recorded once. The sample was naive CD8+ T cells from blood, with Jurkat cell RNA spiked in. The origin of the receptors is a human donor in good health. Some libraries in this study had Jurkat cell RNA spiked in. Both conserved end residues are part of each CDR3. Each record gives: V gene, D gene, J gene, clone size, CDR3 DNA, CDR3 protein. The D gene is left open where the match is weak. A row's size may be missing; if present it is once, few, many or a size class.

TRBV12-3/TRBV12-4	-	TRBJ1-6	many	TGTGCCAGCAGTTTGGGAGGGGGGCTCAATTCACCCCTCCACTTT	CASSLGGGLNSPLHF
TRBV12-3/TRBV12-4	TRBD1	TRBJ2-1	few	TGTGCCAGCAGTACCTGGACAGGACTCAATGAGCAGTTCTTC	CASSTWTGLNEQFF
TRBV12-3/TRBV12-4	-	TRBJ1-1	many	TGTGCCAGCAGAGACAGGCTGGCGAACACTGAAGCTTTCTTT	CASRDRLANTEAFF
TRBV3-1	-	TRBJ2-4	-	TGTGTCAGCAGCCAAGCGGGTCGGGGAAGGGAGAACATTCAGTACTTC	CVSSQAGRGRENIQYF
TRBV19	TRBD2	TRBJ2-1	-	TGTGCCAGTAGTTCGCGGGGGGCCGGGTACAATGAGCAGTTCTTC	CASSSRGAGYNEQFF
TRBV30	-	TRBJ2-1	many	TGTGCCTGGAGTGTGGGTTTTGAGCAGTTCTTC	CAWSVGFEQFF
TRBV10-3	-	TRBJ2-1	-	TGTGCCATCAGCTACGCCAGCTCCTACAATGAGCAGTTCTTC	CAISYASSYNEQFF
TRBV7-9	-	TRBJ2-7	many	TGTGCCAGCAGCTTCTCAGGGGACGCCTACGAGCAGTACTTC	CASSFSGDAYEQYF
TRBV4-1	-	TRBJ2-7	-	TGCGCCCGCAGCCAAGGGTCCCAGACCTACGAGCAGTACTTC	CARSQGSQTYEQYF
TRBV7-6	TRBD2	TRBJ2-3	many	TGTGCCAGCAGCTTAGGCGGGGGGGCCTTAGATACGCAGTATTTT	CASSLGGGALDTQYF
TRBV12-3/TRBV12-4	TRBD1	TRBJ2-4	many	TGTGCCAGCAGTCCGGACAGGGGAAATAAAAACATTCAGTACTTC	CASSPDRGNKNIQYF
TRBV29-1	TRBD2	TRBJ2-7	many	TGCAGCGTTGAGAGGAGGCAGGGAGGGTACGAGCAGTACTTC	CSVERRQGGYEQYF
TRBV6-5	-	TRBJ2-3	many	TGTGCCAGCAGTTACTCGGCTAGCGGCACAGATACGCAGTATTTT	CASSYSASGTDTQYF
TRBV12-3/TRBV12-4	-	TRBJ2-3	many	TGTGCCAGCAGTTTGGTCCCCCCTCCCGATACGCAGTATTTT	CASSLVPPPDTQYF
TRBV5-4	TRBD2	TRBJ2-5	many	TGTGCCAGCGGTTATAGCGGGATCGAGACCCAGTACTTC	CASGYSGIETQYF
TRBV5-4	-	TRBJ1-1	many	TGTGCCAGCAGCGCCTTAGTTCCGAACACTGAAGCTTTCTTT	CASSALVPNTEAFF
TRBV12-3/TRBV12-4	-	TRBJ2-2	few	TGTGCCAACCAGACTACCCTTAACACCGGGGAGCTGTTTTTT	CANQTTLNTGELFF
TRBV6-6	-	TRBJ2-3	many	TGTGCCAGCAGTTACGTACTACCTAGCACAGATACGCAGTATTTT	CASSYVLPSTDTQYF
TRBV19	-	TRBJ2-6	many	TGTGCCAGTAGTCCCCCTGTCTCTGGGGCCAACGTCCTGACTTTC	CASSPPVSGANVLTF
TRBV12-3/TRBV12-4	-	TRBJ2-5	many	TGTGCCAGCAGTCCAACGGACAGTCAAGAGACCCAGTACTTC	CASSPTDSQETQYF
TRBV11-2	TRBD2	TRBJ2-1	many	TGTGCCAGCAGCCCGTCCCTAAGCGGGGGGAGCTCCTACAATGAGCAGTTCTTC	CASSPSLSGGSSYNEQFF
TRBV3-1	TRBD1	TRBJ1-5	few	TGTGCCAGCAGCCAGACAGGGGGCAATCAGCCCCAGCATTTT	CASSQTGGNQPQHF
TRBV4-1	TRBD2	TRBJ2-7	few	TGCGCCAGCAGCCAAGATTTAGCGGGGGGCTCCTACGAGCAGTACTTC	CASSQDLAGGSYEQYF
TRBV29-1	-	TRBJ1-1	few	TGCAGCGTTGACGGGCTATTGGGGACTGAAGCTTTCTTT	CSVDGLLGTEAFF
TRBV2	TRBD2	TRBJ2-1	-	TGTGCCAGCAGTGGAGGCTTTAGCGGGATCCTAGGTGAGCAGTTCTTC	CASSGGFSGILGEQFF
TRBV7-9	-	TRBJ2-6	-	TGTGCCAGCAGCTTACCGGAAGGGGATAAAAACCCTGGGGCCAACGTCCTGACTTTC	CASSLPEGDKNPGANVLTF